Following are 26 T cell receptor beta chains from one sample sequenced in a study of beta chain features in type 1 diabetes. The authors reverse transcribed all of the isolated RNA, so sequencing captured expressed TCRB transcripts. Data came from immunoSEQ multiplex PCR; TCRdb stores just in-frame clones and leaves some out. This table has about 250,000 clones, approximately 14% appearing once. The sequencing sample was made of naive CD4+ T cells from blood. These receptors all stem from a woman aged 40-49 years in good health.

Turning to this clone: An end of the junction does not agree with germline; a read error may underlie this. The DNA of the CDR3 is TGTGCTAGCAGCTCCGGGACAGGGTCCTACAATGAGCAGTTCTTC. This gives the protein CASSSGTGSYNEQFF. V is TRBV7-7 and J is TRBJ2-1; 9 bases agree with TRBD1. Germline CDR1 and CDR2: SSHAT and FNYEAQ (reference sequence). This CDR3 is 15 amino acids long.

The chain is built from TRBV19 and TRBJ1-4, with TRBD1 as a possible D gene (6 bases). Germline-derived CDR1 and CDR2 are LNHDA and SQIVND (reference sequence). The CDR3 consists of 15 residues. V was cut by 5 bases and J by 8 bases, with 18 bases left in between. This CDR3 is CASSARTDTQEKLFF. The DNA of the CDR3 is TGTGCCAGTAGTGCCCGGACAGATACACAGGAAAAACTGTTTTTT.

The CDR3 region has the DNA TGTGCCAGCAGCTCGTCCGCGGCCGCTAGCACAGATACGCAGTATTTT. Its translation is CASSSSAAASTDTQYF. This sequence joins TRBV28 and TRBJ2-3; no definite D call. The V gene lost 6 bases and the J gene lost 0 bases, with 16 bases spanning the gap. This CDR3 is 16 amino acids long. In germline, CDR1 is MDHEN, CDR2 SYDVKM.

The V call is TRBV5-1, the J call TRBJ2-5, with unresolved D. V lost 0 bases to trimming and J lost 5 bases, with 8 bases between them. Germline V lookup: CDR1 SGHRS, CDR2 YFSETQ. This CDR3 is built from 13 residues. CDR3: CASSLAPSETQYF. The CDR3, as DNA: TGCGCCAGCAGCTTGGCTCCCTCTGAGACCCAGTACTTC.

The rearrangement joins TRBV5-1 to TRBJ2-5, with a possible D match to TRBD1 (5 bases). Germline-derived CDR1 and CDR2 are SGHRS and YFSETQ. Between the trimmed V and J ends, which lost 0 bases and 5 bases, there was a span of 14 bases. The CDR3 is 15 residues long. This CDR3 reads CASSLGQGPIETQYF. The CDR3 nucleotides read TGCGCCAGCAGCTTGGGGCAGGGCCCCATCGAGACCCAGTACTTC.

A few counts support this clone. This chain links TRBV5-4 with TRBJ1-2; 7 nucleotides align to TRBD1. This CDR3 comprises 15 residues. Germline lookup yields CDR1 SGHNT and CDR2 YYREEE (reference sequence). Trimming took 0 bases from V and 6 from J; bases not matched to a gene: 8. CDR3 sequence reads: CASSLALRGMDGYTF. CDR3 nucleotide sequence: TGTGCCAGCAGCTTGGCTCTCAGGGGGATGGATGGCTACACCTTC.

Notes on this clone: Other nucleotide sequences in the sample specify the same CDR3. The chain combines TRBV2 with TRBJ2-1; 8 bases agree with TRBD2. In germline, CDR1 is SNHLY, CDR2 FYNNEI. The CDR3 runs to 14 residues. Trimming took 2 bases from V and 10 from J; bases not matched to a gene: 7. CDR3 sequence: CASSERGLAGEQFF. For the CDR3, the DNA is TGTGCCAGCAGTGAAAGAGGATTAGCGGGGGAGCAGTTCTTC.

The CDR3 sequence: CASSYQGPQHF. The CDR3 DNA follows: TGTGCCAGCAGCTACCAGGGGCCCCAGCATTTT. This rearrangement joins TRBV7-8 to TRBJ1-5, with D possibly TRBD1 on 5 matching bases. V lost 4 bases, J lost 9 bases, and 7 bases lay in between. CDR3 length equals 11 residues. In germline, CDR1 is SGHVS, CDR2 FQNEAQ.

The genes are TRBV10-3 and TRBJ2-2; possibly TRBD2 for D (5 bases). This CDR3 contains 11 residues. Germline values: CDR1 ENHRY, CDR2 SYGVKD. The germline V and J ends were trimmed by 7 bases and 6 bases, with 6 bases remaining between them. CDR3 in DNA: TGTGCCATCACTAGCTCCGGGGAGCTGTTTTTT. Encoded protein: CAITSSGELFF.

CDR3 nucleotide sequence: TGTGCCAGCAGTGGGGACAGGGGGCGCGTTGGCGGGGAGCTGTTTTTT. This encodes CASSGDRGRVGGELFF. The rearrangement links TRBV28 to TRBJ2-2; 12 nucleotides match TRBD1. In germline, CDR1 is MDHEN, CDR2 SYDVKM. The CDR3 is made up of 16 amino acids. V trimming: 5 bases; J trimming: 7 bases; junction bases outside the gene matches: 8.

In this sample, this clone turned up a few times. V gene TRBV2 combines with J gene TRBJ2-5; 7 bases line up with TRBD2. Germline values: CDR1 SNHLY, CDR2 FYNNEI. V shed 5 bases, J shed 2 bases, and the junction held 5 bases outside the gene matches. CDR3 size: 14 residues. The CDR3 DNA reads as TGTGCCAGCAGTATGAGCGGGGCACAAGAGACCCAGTACTTC. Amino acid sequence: CASSMSGAQETQYF.

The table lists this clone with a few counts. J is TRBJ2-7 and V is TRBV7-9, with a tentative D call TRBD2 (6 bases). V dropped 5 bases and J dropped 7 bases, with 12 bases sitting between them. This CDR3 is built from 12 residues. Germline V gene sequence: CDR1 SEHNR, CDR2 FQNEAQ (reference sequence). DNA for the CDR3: TGTGCCAGCAGCCGAGGCGGGAATGAGCAGTACTTC. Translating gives CASSRGGNEQYF.

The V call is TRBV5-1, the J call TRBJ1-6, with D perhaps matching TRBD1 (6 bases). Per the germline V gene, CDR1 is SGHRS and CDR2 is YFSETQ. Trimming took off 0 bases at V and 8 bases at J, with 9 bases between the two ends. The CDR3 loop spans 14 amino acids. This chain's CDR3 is CASSLVGGDSPLHF. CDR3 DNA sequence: TGCGCCAGCAGCTTGGTAGGGGGTGATTCACCCCTCCACTTT.

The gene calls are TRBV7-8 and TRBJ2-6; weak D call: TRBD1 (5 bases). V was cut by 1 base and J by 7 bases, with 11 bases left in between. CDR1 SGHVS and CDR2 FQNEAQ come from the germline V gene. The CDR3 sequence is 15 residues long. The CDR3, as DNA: TGTGCCAGCAGCTTAGAGGGGATTGGAGCCAACGTCCTGACTTTC. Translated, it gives CASSLEGIGANVLTF. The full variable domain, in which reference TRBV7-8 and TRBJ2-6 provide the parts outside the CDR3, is GAGVSQSPRYKVAKRGQDVALRCDPISGHVSLFWYQQALGQGPEFLTYFQNEAQLDKSGLPSDRFFAERPEGSVSTLKIQRTQQEDSAVYLCASSLEGIGANVLTFGAGSRLTVL.

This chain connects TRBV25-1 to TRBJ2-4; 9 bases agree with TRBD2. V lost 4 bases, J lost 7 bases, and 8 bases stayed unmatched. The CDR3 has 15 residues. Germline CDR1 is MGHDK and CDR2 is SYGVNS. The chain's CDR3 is CASSVPGTSKNIQYF. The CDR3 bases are TGTGCCAGCAGTGTTCCCGGGACTAGCAAGAACATTCAGTACTTC.

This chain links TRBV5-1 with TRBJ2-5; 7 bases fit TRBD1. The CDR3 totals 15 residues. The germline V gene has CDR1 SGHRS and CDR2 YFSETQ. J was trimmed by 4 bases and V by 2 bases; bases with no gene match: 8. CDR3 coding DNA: TGCGCCAGCAGCTTACCTACAGGGGAGAGAGAGACCCAGTACTTC. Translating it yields CASSLPTGERETQYF. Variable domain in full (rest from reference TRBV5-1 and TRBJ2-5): KAGVTQTPRYLIKTRGQQVTLSCSPISGHRSVSWYQQTPGQGLQFLFEYFSETQRNKGNFPGRFSGRQFSNSRSEMNVSTLELGDSALYLCASSLPTGERETQYFGPGTRLLVL.

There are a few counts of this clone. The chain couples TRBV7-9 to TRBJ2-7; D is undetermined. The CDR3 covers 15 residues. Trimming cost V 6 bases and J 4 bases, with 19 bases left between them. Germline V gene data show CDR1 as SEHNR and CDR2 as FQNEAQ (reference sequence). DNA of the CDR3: TGTGCCAGCAGTTCCGGGTCGGATCGTCCATACGAGCAGTACTTC. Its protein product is CASSSGSDRPYEQYF.

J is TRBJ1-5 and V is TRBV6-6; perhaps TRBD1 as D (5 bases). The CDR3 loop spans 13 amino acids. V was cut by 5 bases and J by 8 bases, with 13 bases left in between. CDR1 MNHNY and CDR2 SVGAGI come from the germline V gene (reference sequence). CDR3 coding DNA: TGTGCCAGCAGTCCACCCGGGGGTGAGCCCCAGCATTTT. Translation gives CASSPPGGEPQHF.

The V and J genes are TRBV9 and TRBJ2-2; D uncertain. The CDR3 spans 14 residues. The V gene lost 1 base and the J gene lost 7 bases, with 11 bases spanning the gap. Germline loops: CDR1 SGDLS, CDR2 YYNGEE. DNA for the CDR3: TGTGCCAGCAGCGTATCAGGCGTCGGCGGGGAGCTGTTTTTT. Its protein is CASSVSGVGGELFF.

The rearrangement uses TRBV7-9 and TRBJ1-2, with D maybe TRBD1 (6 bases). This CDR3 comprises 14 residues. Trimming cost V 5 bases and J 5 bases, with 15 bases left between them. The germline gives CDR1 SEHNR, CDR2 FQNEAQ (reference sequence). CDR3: CASSGEQGGYGYTF. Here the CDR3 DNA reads TGTGCCAGCAGCGGGGAACAAGGGGGATATGGCTACACCTTC.

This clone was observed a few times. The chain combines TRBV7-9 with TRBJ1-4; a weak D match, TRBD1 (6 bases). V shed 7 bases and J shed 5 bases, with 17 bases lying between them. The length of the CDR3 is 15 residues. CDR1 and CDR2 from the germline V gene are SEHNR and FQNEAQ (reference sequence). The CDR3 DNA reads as TGTGCCAGCACCATCGCGTCGGGGGGCAATGAAAAACTGTTTTTT. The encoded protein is CASTIASGGNEKLFF.

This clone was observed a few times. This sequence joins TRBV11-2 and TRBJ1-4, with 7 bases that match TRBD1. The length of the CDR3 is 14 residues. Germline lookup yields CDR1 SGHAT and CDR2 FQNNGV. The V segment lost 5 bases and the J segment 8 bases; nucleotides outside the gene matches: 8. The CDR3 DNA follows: TGTGCCAGCAGCGTAGCGGGGGACAGAGAAAAACTGTTTTTT. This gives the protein CASSVAGDREKLFF.

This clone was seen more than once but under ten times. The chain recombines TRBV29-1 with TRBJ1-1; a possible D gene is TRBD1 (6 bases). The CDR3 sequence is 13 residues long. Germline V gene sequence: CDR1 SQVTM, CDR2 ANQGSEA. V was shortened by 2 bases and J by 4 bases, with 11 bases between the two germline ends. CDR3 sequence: CSVENREGTEAFF. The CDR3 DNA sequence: TGCAGCGTTGAAAACAGGGAGGGCACTGAAGCTTTCTTT.

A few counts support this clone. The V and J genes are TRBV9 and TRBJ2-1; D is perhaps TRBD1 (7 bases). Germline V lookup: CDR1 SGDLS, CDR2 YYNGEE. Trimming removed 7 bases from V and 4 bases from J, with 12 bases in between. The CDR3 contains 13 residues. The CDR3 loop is CASCRGDYNEQFF. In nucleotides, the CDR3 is TGTGCCAGCTGCAGGGGGGATTACAATGAGCAGTTCTTC.

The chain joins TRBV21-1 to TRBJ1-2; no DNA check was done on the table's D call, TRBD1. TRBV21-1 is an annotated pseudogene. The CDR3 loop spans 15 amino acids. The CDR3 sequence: CASTQRTPFNYGYTF. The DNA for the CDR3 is TGTGCCAGCACCCAGAGGACACCTTTTAACTATGGCTACACCTTC.

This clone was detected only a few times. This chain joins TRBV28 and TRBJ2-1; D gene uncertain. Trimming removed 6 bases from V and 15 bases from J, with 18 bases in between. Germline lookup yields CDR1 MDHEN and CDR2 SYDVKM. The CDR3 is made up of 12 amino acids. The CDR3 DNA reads TGTGCCAGCAGCCTGACAACTCCGAAGGTGTTCTTC. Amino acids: CASSLTTPKVFF.